Sequencing of this T cell receptor beta chain was carried out in a study of tumor-infiltrating lymphocytes in primary liver carcinoma. Study-wide results and limits: Only about 8-24% of top clones occurred in every one of the five tumor regions.

Co-extracting RNA and DNA was done with about 20-33 mg of unsorted bulk tissue as input. With regard to this clonotype: Its antigen remains unidentified. One end of the junction fails to match germline, which may point to a read error.

The authors made TCR beta cDNA from approximately 500 ng total RNA with a constant-region primer. Libraries of TCR beta came from three nested multiplex PCR rounds with slightly modified ARM-PCR. Two initial PCR rounds of around 9 cycles each paired TRBV1-TRBV30 forward primers with a C-beta reverse primer. Using its own MiXCR run on the multiplex PCR reads, TCRdb lists one record per CDR3 protein. Of tens of thousands of distinct CDR3 sequences listed, around 77% are singletons. The germline V gene encodes CDR1 SNHLY and CDR2 FYNNEI. CDR3 length: 14 amino acids. This clonotype originated in a man aged 40-49 years with primary liver carcinoma and hepatitis B virus infection. The chain recombines TRBV2 with TRBJ2-1, with D possibly matching TRBD2 (7 bases). Specimen: liver tumor tissue from sampling region 5. Subset in this sample: tumor region T5, tumor centre. The CDR3: CASPGGGSYSEQFF. In nucleotides, the CDR3 is TGTGCTTCACCGGGGGGCGGGTCCTACAGTGAGCAGTTCTTC.